This passage covers 30 T cell receptor beta chains from one sample sequenced in a study of blood T cell repertoires in COVID-19. The protocol was immunoSEQ multiplex PCR, while the TCRdb copy is restricted to in-frame clones and leaves out a portion. The sample lists about 100,000 clones; roughly 85% were seen once. Input material: peripheral blood. The receptors come from a woman between 70 and 85 years old with acute or convalescent COVID-19.

This chain links TRBV7-9 with TRBJ2-7; a possible D gene is TRBD2 (5 bases). Germline CDR1 SEHNR, CDR2 FQNEAQ (reference sequence). Trimming removed 2 bases at V and 3 bases at J, with 11 bases between. This CDR3 is 14 amino acids long. CDR3 bases: TGTGCCAGCAGCTTACTAGCCCTAGACTACGAGCAGTACTTC. This gives the protein CASSLLALDYEQYF.

The V gene is TRBV19, the J gene TRBJ2-1, with 11 bases matching TRBD2. With V trimmed by 4 bases and J by 5 bases, 10 bases remained unmatched. The CDR3 extends over 17 amino acids. In germline, CDR1 is LNHDA, CDR2 SQIVND (reference sequence). CDR3 in DNA: TGTGCCAGTAGTAACCGACTAGCGGGGAGCCCCGACAATGAGCAGTTCTTC. Protein: CASSNRLAGSPDNEQFF.

The sample holds one count of this clone. The chain is built from TRBV9 and TRBJ1-5, with 7 nucleotides matching TRBD1. With 9 bases clipped from V and 6 bases from J, the junction kept 18 bases outside the gene matches. This CDR3 region has 16 residues. CDR1 is SGDLS and CDR2 is YYNGEE in the germline V gene. DNA of the CDR3: TGTGCCATCCCCGAACAGGGGATTGAACGATTTCAGCCCCAGCATTTT. Translation gives CAIPEQGIERFQPQHF. Together with reference TRBV9 and TRBJ1-5, the CDR3 gives the full variable domain: DSGVTQTPKHLITATGQRVTLRCSPRSGDLSVYWYQQSLDQGLQFLIQYYNGEERAKGNILERFSAQQFPDLHSELNLSSLELGDSALYFCAIPEQGIERFQPQHFGDGTRLSIL.

This chain joins TRBV19 and TRBJ2-1; 8 nucleotides agree with TRBD1. Germline loops: CDR1 LNHDA, CDR2 SQIVND (reference sequence). The CDR3 is made up of 14 amino acids. The junction had 6 bases not matched to a gene; V was cut back by 8 bases and J by 3 bases. CDR3 loop: CASRRDRSYNEQFF. DNA for the CDR3: TGTGCCAGTCGCCGGGACAGGAGCTACAATGAGCAGTTCTTC.

The rearrangement uses TRBV28 and TRBJ1-4; 8 bases match TRBD1. Germline V gene data show CDR1 as MDHEN and CDR2 as SYDVKM. The junction had 3 bases not matched to a gene; V was cut back by 3 bases and J by 6 bases. The CDR3 extends over 14 amino acids. The DNA of the CDR3 is TGTGCCAGCAGTTTCCCGGACAGGGATGAAAAACTGTTTTTT. Protein: CASSFPDRDEKLFF.

The chain joins TRBV6-5 to TRBJ2-3; D gene unclear. The length of the CDR3 is 12 residues. In germline, CDR1 is MNHEY, CDR2 SVGAGI. V was shortened by 7 bases and J by 8 bases, with 13 bases between the two germline ends. CDR3 in amino acids: CASKNVGLTQYF. In nucleotides, the CDR3 is TGTGCCAGCAAAAACGTGGGCCTTACGCAGTATTTT.

This clone was observed a few times. This chain joins TRBV16 and TRBJ2-3; D not resolved. The CDR3 has 13 amino acids. Trimming took 4 bases from V and 5 from J, leaving 10 bases between them. CDR1 and CDR2 (germline): KGHSY, FQNENV. The chain's CDR3 is CASSPLSGDTQYF. In nucleotides, the CDR3 is TGTGCCAGCAGCCCCCTTTCGGGAGATACGCAGTATTTT. The full variable domain, in which reference TRBV16 and TRBJ2-3 provide the parts outside the CDR3, is GEEVAQTPKHLVRGEGQKAKLYCAPIKGHSYVFWYQQVLKNEFKFLISFQNENVFDETGMPKERFSAKCLPNSPCSLEIQATKLEDSAVYFCASSPLSGDTQYFGPGTRLTVL.

The chain couples TRBV12-2 to TRBJ1-2; no DNA check was done on the table's D call, TRBD1. TRBV12-2 is assigned pseudogene status. CDR3 length: 14 amino acids. The CDR3 sequence is CASRLGTGGRGYTF. For the CDR3, the DNA is TGTGCAAGTCGCTTAGGGACAGGGGGCCGGGGCTACACCTTC.

The chain has TRBV6-5 and TRBJ1-2, with 8 bases that match TRBD1. Looked up from germline, CDR1 is MNHEY and CDR2 is SVGAGI. V was clipped by 6 bases and J by 0 bases; unmatched bases: 3. The CDR3 is 14 amino acids. CDR3 loop: CASSAQGANYGYTF. In DNA, the CDR3 is TGTGCCAGCAGCGCACAGGGGGCTAACTATGGCTACACCTTC.

This chain uses TRBV7-2 with TRBJ2-5; 9 bases line up with TRBD1. The germline V gene has CDR1 SGHTA and CDR2 FQGNSA. This CDR3 region has 14 residues. V dropped 5 bases and J dropped 4; count of bases not matched to a gene: 5. CDR3 DNA sequence: TGTGCCAGCAGCGAGTTGACAGGGGGAGAGACCCAGTACTTC. It specifies CASSELTGGETQYF.

The chain joins TRBV9 to TRBJ2-5; D possibly corresponds to TRBD2 (6 bases). The CDR3 contains 16 residues. Germline V gene lookup returns CDR1 SGDLS and CDR2 YYNGEE. V was pared by 0 bases and J by 3 bases, with 15 bases between. The CDR3 reads CASSVVGGGDKETQYF. In DNA form, the CDR3 reads TGTGCCAGCAGCGTAGTCGGGGGTGGTGATAAAGAGACCCAGTACTTC. The full variable domain, its missing parts supplied by reference TRBV9 and TRBJ2-5, is DSGVTQTPKHLITATGQRVTLRCSPRSGDLSVYWYQQSLDQGLQFLIQYYNGEERAKGNILERFSAQQFPDLHSELNLSSLELGDSALYFCASSVVGGGDKETQYFGPGTRLLVL.

This sequence joins TRBV2 and TRBJ2-7; 7 bases match TRBD1. Germline values: CDR1 SNHLY, CDR2 FYNNEI. V shed 8 bases and J 12 bases; nucleotides not matched to a gene: 7. This CDR3 contains 10 residues. The CDR3 loop reads CASGGRGRYV. For the CDR3, the DNA is TGTGCCAGCGGCGGAAGGGGGCGGTACGTC.

The V and J genes are TRBV11-2 and TRBJ2-7; 12 bases fit TRBD2. The germline gives CDR1 SGHAT, CDR2 FQNNGV. J was trimmed by 2 bases and V by 4 bases; bases with no gene match: 3. The CDR3 extends over 15 amino acids. CDR3 sequence (DNA): TGTGCCAGCAGCTCGACTAGCGGGGGCCCCTACGAGCAGTACGTC. It translates to CASSSTSGGPYEQYV.

This chain links TRBV11-2 with TRBJ2-3, with unresolved D. Trimming cost V 7 bases and J 3 bases, with 17 bases left between them. The CDR3 runs to 15 residues. Germline CDR1 is SGHAT and CDR2 is FQNNGV. CDR3 residues: CASTPPVPSTDTQYF. The CDR3 coding sequence is TGTGCCAGCACCCCCCCGGTTCCTTCAACAGATACGCAGTATTTT.

The J gene is TRBJ2-1, the V gene TRBV24-1, with D tentatively TRBD1 (7 bases). Between the trimmed V and J ends, which lost 4 bases and 0 bases, there was a span of 12 bases. The CDR3 contains 16 residues. Looked up from germline, CDR1 is KGHDR and CDR2 is SFDVKD. The CDR3 loop reads CATSDRGASSYNEQFF. As DNA, the CDR3 is TGTGCCACCAGTGACAGGGGGGCGAGCTCCTACAATGAGCAGTTCTTC.

This chain joins TRBV15 and TRBJ2-3, with 10 bases matching TRBD2. This CDR3 has 22 residues. V lost 0 bases, J lost 2 bases, and 20 bases stayed unmatched. CDR1 and CDR2 (germline): LNHNV, YYDKDF (reference sequence). The DNA of the CDR3 is TGTGCCACCAGCAGAGAGTCACCGTTTGGCGGGCTTAGCGGGGGGCTCACAGATACGCAGTATTTT. Protein sequence: CATSRESPFGGLSGGLTDTQYF.

The count of this clone is one. This sequence joins TRBV28 and TRBJ1-1; perhaps TRBD1 as D (5 bases). Trimming stripped 5 bases from V and 6 bases from J, with 16 bases between. Germline assignment: CDR1 MDHEN and CDR2 SYDVKM. The CDR3 covers 14 residues. The CDR3 loop is CASSVLRGNAEAFF. DNA for the CDR3: TGTGCCAGCAGTGTACTTAGGGGTAATGCTGAAGCTTTCTTT.

This rearrangement joins TRBV5-1 to TRBJ1-1, with TRBD1 matching over 8 bases. Germline loops: CDR1 SGHRS, CDR2 YFSETQ. This CDR3 region has 15 residues. The J segment lost 1 base and the V segment lost 0 bases, leaving 2 bases of the junction unmatched. This CDR3 is CASSLVQGGNTEAFF. For the CDR3, the DNA is TGCGCCAGCAGCTTGGTACAGGGGGGGAACACTGAAGCTTTCTTT.

This CDR3 is CATSRGGQGNTGELFF. The CDR3 DNA sequence: TGTGCCACCAGCAGAGGGGGACAGGGAAACACCGGGGAGCTGTTTTTT. The chain links TRBV15 to TRBJ2-2; 9 bases line up with TRBD1. Germline values: CDR1 LNHNV, CDR2 YYDKDF (reference sequence). V dropped 1 base and J dropped 2; count of bases not matched to a gene: 2. This CDR3 has 16 amino acids.

This chain uses TRBV15 with TRBJ2-1; 9 nucleotides align to TRBD1. V lost 0 bases and J lost 6; bases outside the gene matches: 27. The germline V gene has CDR1 LNHNV and CDR2 YYDKDF (reference sequence). The CDR3 sequence is 23 residues long. CDR3 region: CATSRDHWGPGQGGGVGFNEQFF. The CDR3 coding sequence is TGTGCCACCAGCAGAGATCATTGGGGACCGGGACAGGGAGGAGGAGTGGGTTTCAATGAGCAGTTCTTC.

The rearrangement uses TRBV29-1 and TRBJ1-2; D remains ambiguous. This CDR3 has 15 amino acids. Trimming took 7 bases from V and 5 from J, leaving 23 bases between them. CDR1 SQVTM and CDR2 ANQGSEA come from the germline V gene. In DNA, the CDR3 is TGCAGCGGCCTTACCTCCGGAGCAGCATATTATGGCTACACCTTC. It codes for CSGLTSGAAYYGYTF.

V usage is TRBV9 and J usage is TRBJ1-2, with D possibly being TRBD1 (6 bases). Germline V gives CDR1 SGDLS, CDR2 YYNGEE. The CDR3 has 13 residues. The germline V and J ends were trimmed by 5 bases and 4 bases, with 12 bases remaining between them. This chain's CDR3 is CASSPGTSYGYTF. The CDR3 bases are TGTGCCAGCAGTCCTGGGACATCCTATGGCTACACCTTC.

This chain links TRBV19 with TRBJ1-5; TRBD1 might be the D (6 bases). This CDR3 has 13 residues. Trimming took off 6 bases at V and 6 bases at J, with 12 bases between the two ends. From germline, CDR1 is LNHDA and CDR2 SQIVND (reference sequence). This CDR3 reads CASSAGVTQPQHF. As DNA, the CDR3 is TGTGCCAGTAGCGCAGGGGTCACTCAGCCCCAGCATTTT.

CDR3 in amino acids: CAGFSGLTYEQYV. For the CDR3, the DNA is TGTGCCGGGTTCTCAGGGTTAACCTACGAGCAGTACGTC. The gene calls are TRBV3-1 (or the pseudogene TRBV3-2) and TRBJ2-7; tentatively, D is TRBD1 (5 bases). The germline CDR1 and CDR2 sequences are LGHDT and YNNKEL (reference sequence). The CDR3 runs to 13 residues. The V and J ends lost 11 bases and 2 bases respectively, with 16 bases between them.

The chain links TRBV3-1 (or the pseudogene TRBV3-2) to TRBJ2-7; TRBD1 is a possible D gene (5 bases). CDR1 and CDR2 (germline): LGHDT, YNNKEL (reference sequence). The CDR3 totals 16 residues. V was pared by 1 base and J by 0 bases, with 13 bases between. The CDR3 DNA reads as TGTGCCAGCAGCCAAGGGATAGGGGTCTTCTCCTACGAGCAGTACGTC. Translated, it gives CASSQGIGVFSYEQYV.

The CDR3 reads CASSLTGSWDEQFF. CDR3 coding DNA: TGTGCCAGCAGCTTAACAGGGAGCTGGGATGAGCAGTTCTTC. V is TRBV11-2 and J is TRBJ2-1; maybe TRBD1 (6 bases). Looked up from germline, CDR1 is SGHAT and CDR2 is FQNNGV. The CDR3 runs to 14 residues. With 2 bases removed from V and 8 bases from J, the gap between germline ends came to 13 bases.

The J gene is TRBJ1-5, the V gene TRBV6-6; TRBD1 matches at 7 bases. Unmatched junction bases numbered 7, after V lost 4 bases and J lost 1 base. CDR3 length: 16 residues. Germline CDR1 is MNHNY and CDR2 is SVGAGI (reference sequence). The CDR3 DNA reads TGTGCCAGCAGTTTCCGCCAGGGGGGCAGCAATCAGCCCCAGCATTTT. It is translated as CASSFRQGGSNQPQHF.

The gene calls are TRBV12-5 and TRBJ1-4; D is possibly TRBD1 (5 bases). The germline gives CDR1 LGHNT, CDR2 FRNRAP. The V end was cut by 3 bases, the J end by 3 bases, with 11 bases between. This CDR3 is 15 amino acids long. The CDR3 DNA sequence: TGTGCTAGTGGTTTTCTACAGGAACCTAATGAAAAACTGTTTTTT. This encodes CASGFLQEPNEKLFF.

This chain uses TRBV5-1 with TRBJ2-3, with 9 bases matching TRBD2. V shed 2 bases, J shed 5 bases, and the junction held 12 bases outside the gene matches. Germline V lookup: CDR1 SGHRS, CDR2 YFSETQ. There are 17 residues in the CDR3. The CDR3 nucleotides are TGCGCCAGCAGCTTTATATCGGGCGGGGGGGCCGGAGATACGCAGTATTTT. Translated: CASSFISGGGAGDTQYF.

This clone appeared once. The rearrangement joins TRBV27 to TRBJ2-7; no clear D gene. The V end was cut by 4 bases, the J end by 0 bases, with 7 bases between. Germline lookup yields CDR1 MNHEY and CDR2 SMNVEV (reference sequence). The CDR3 is made up of 13 amino acids. The CDR3 nucleotides read TGTGCCAGCAGTTCCTACCCCTCCTACGAGCAGTACTTC. Translation: CASSSYPSYEQYF.